This T cell receptor (beta chain) was obtained from a study of tumor-infiltrating lymphocytes in localized non-small cell lung cancer (dated by TCRdb to about 2021). For the wider study: Patients whose samples were collected after neoadjuvant chemotherapy, as well as both smokers and never-smokers and several histologies, were included in the cohort. Resected tumor tissue and uninvolved lung tissue described as non-adjacent to the tumor were contributed by each patient, with both tissues obtained from the same patient. In total, the ICON cohort consisted of over a hundred surgical patients with localized non-small cell lung cancer who had their tumors resected. The same patients underwent several integrated assays, with TCR sequencing performed together with flow cytometry, multiplex immunofluorescence, RNA-seq, exome sequencing and proteomics. For a few dozen patients, immunoSEQ T-cell fraction was compared between paired tumor and uninvolved lung. What the study reported, not specific to this receptor: Because different assays used different pieces of the same tissue, technical variation could not be distinguished from intratumor heterogeneity. Consistent with immunofluorescence CD3 counts, TCRbeta sequencing supported greater T cell infiltration in tumors than in uninvolved lung tissue. Because assay coverage varied across patients depending on available tissue quantity, TCR sequencing was performed for only a subset of the cohort. The TCR-derived T-cell fraction showed no difference between the flow cytometry-defined immunotypes IM1 (good prognosis) and IM2 (poor prognosis).

The first patient joined ICON in early 2016, and enrollment wrapped up when the last patient was enrolled in September 2018. A subcohort of approximately 76 patients provided fresh tumor and matched uninvolved tissue for in-depth immune analyses, with TCR sequencing among those analyses. DNA isolated from bulk tissue, without cell sorting, was used for TCR sequencing. Looking up the germline V gene yields CDR1 SGHDN and CDR2 FVKESK. V was cut back by 2 bases and J by 6 bases, leaving a gap of 17 bases between them. The CDR3, from cysteine to phenylalanine, totals 15 residues. The kept DNA is CDR3 alone, 45 bases in frame from the first base. Notes on this clone: Its antigen is currently not known. There are no base qualities to consult, and no much larger clone falls within one base.

The immunoSEQ assay used for TCR sequencing gave the T-cell fraction in both tumor and uninvolved lung tissue. The authors processed their data as follows. For survival analysis, patients were divided into high (upper tertile) and low (lower two tertiles) T-cell fraction groups, which were compared by log-rank test. A signed-rank test was used to test differences in T-cell fraction between paired tumor and uninvolved lung samples. Drawn from immuneACCESS, this table holds only the in-frame rearrangements with V and J called that TCRdb kept. Clones are partly lost; checked studies trace under half to an unresolved V gene and leave the rest unexplained. V and J calls and clone size are given by that table; D and trimming were obtained from the DNA. Within this sample are roughly 15,000 clones, with about two thirds of them counted one time only. The ten top clones hold 22% of the sample.

The sequenced sample was uninvolved lung tissue not adjacent to the tumor. The receptor was derived from a human donor with non-small cell lung cancer. The chain is made from TRBV14 and TRBJ2-7; TRBD2 is a possible D gene, resting on 6 matching bases. The CDR3 protein is CASSQRGGTGAEQYF. The sequenced DNA: TGTGCCAGCAGCCAAAGAGGAGGGACCGGCGCCGAGCAGTACTTC.